Presented here are 5 T cell receptor beta chains from one specimen sequenced in a study of T-cell reconstitution after alpha-beta-depleted transplantation in children. Molecular barcoding with unique molecular identifiers was used for the TCRbeta library. TCRdb reanalysed the PCR reads using MiXCR and keeps one entry per CDR3 protein. The data hold fewer than 400,000 distinct CDR3 sequences, with around 21% observed a single time. The material sequenced was PBMCs from the stem cell graft donor, taken from the stem cell graft. Receptor source: a human donor who donated a stem cell graft to a child with acute myeloid leukemia.

The sample holds a few counts of this clonotype. The chain combines TRBV12-3 or TRBV12-4 with TRBJ2-1; TRBD2 might be the D (6 bases). CDR3 length: 13 amino acids. V lost 7 bases and J 6 bases, leaving 13 bases between the germline ends. In DNA form, the CDR3 reads TGTGCCAGCATCTTTAGCGGTGGCAATGAGCAGTTCTTC. Its protein product is CASIFSGGNEQFF.

The genes are TRBV20-1 and TRBJ2-7; maybe TRBD1 (6 bases). Germline V lookup: CDR1 DFQATT, CDR2 SNEGSKA (reference sequence). Deletions cut 7 bases from V and 2 bases from J, with 18 bases between. This CDR3 is built from 14 residues. CDR3 sequence (DNA): TGCAGTGTTAACCCCTTCAGGGGAACCTACGAGCAGTACTTC. This encodes CSVNPFRGTYEQYF.

The chain links TRBV7-2 to TRBJ2-7, with 8 positions matching TRBD2. This CDR3 region has 16 residues. The ends lost 6 bases at V and 3 bases at J; junction bases unmatched: 13. CDR1 and CDR2 from the germline V gene are SGHTA and FQGNSA. The CDR3: CASRLGGGTSGYEQYF. CDR3 sequence (DNA): TGTGCCAGCAGGCTCGGCGGCGGGACTAGTGGCTACGAGCAGTACTTC.

The table lists this clonotype with a few counts. The chain has TRBV6-5 and TRBJ2-7; no clear D. Germline CDR1 reads MNHEY; CDR2 reads SVGAGI. The CDR3 length is 16 residues. V was cut by 2 bases and J by 2 bases, with 16 bases left in between. The CDR3 reads CASSYLFTRTPYEQYF. The CDR3 nucleotides are TGTGCCAGCAGTTACCTTTTCACGAGAACCCCCTACGAGCAGTACTTC.

The chain uses TRBV10-2 and TRBJ2-2; the D is unclear. Germline V lookup: CDR1 WSHSY, CDR2 SAAADI. V was shortened by 6 bases and J by 3 bases, with 8 bases between the two germline ends. The CDR3 is made up of 13 amino acids. CDR3 sequence reads: CASRGPDTGELFF. The CDR3, as DNA: TGCGCCAGCAGAGGGCCGGACACCGGGGAGCTGTTTTTT.